Below, 15 T cell receptor beta chains from the same sample are listed, as sequenced in a study of T cell clonality in common variable immunodeficiency. Clones were read by immunoSEQ multiplex PCR, and TCRdb kept only the in-frame ones, dropping some. The table lists about 74,000 clones, with no singletons. The sample was peripheral blood mononuclear cells. The receptor set was obtained from a person aged 18 to 69 in good health.

This clone turned up a few times. Sequencing ends 3 residues short of the CDR3 end; the germline J gene provides the rest. The genes are TRBV20-1 and TRBJ2-1; TRBD2 matches at 15 bases. CDR3 length equals 14 residues. The germline V gene has CDR1 DFQATT and CDR2 SNEGSKA (reference sequence). V lost 5 bases to trimming and J lost 7 bases; unmatched junction nucleotides: 3. The DNA read from the CDR3 is TGCAGTGCTGGACTAGCGGGAGGGTGGAATGAG. This translates into CSAGLAGGWNE. The CDR3 reads in full as CSAGLAGGWNEQFF.

This clone has just a few counts. With the read ending 3 residues before the CDR3 end, the germline J gene is used to fill in that end. The V call is TRBV20-1, the J call TRBJ2-1; TRBD2 matches 13 bases. Germline V gene data show CDR1 as DFQATT and CDR2 as SNEGSKA (reference sequence). The trim removed 5 bases at V and 8 bases at J, leaving 9 bases unmatched. The CDR3 has 15 residues. CDR3 protein: CSAVKLAGGPDEQFF. CDR3 DNA, as far as it was read: TGCAGTGCTGTCAAACTAGCGGGAGGGCCCGATGAG.

This clone was seen ten or more times. A junction end diverges from the germline sequence, so it may reflect a read error. With the read ending 3 residues before the CDR3 end, the germline J gene is used to fill in that end. This chain joins TRBV4-2 and TRBJ2-7; 9 bases map to TRBD2. The CDR3 contains 16 residues. The germline CDR1 and CDR2 sequences are LGHNA and YNFKEQ. The DNA read from the CDR3 is TGCGCCAGCAGCCGCACCTATAGCGGGGGTAGCTACGAG. This codes for CASSRTYSGGSYE. The entire CDR3 sequence reads CASSRTYSGGSYEQYF.

This clone was counted at least ten times. The CDR3 end falls 3 residues outside the read, so it is completed with the germline J gene. The chain carries TRBV7-3 and TRBJ1-1, with 8 bases fitting TRBD1. The V gene's germline CDR1 is SGHTA and CDR2 FQGTGA. The length of the CDR3 is 13 residues. The CDR3 protein is CASSPSRQGEAFF. CDR3 DNA (partial): TGTGCCAGCAGCCCATCGAGACAGGGGGAA.

Regarding this clone: The CDR3 goes on 3 residues after the read ends, and that part is filled in from the germline J gene. V usage is TRBV2 and J usage is TRBJ1-5; 11 bases line up with TRBD1. The CDR3 consists of 15 residues. With 7 bases clipped from V and 6 bases from J, the junction kept 8 bases outside the gene matches. From germline, CDR1 is SNHLY and CDR2 FYNNEI. The covered CDR3 bases are TGTGCCAGCATGATGGACAGGGGGCTGGGTCAGCCC. Translation gives CASMMDRGLGQP. The full-length CDR3 reads as CASMMDRGLGQPQHF.

This clone was found many times. The sequenced fragment ends 3 residues before the CDR3 boundary, so the rest is inferred from the germline J gene. The chain joins TRBV20-1 to TRBJ1-2; D might be TRBD1 (5 bases). Germline assignment: CDR1 DFQATT and CDR2 SNEGSKA (reference sequence). This CDR3 is 13 amino acids long. CDR3 in amino acids: CSAREEGPGGYTF. Incomplete CDR3 DNA: TGCAGTGCTAGAGAGGAAGGGCCAGGGGGC.

Ten or more counts support this clone. The sequence runs out 3 residues before the end of the CDR3; the remainder is reconstructed from the germline J gene. This rearrangement joins TRBV6-2 or TRBV6-3 to TRBJ2-1; 8 bases map to TRBD2. Germline V gene sequence: CDR1 MNHEY, CDR2 SVGEGT. J lost 4 bases, V lost 1 base, and 6 bases had no gene match. CDR3 length equals 16 residues. CDR3 protein: CASSYFGGRTYNEQFF. Partial CDR3 DNA: TGTGCCAGCAGTTACTTTGGCGGGAGGACTTACAATGAG.

At least ten counts were recorded for this clone. The CDR3 end is not reached by the read, which stops 3 residues before it; the germline J gene fills it in. This chain joins TRBV20-1 and TRBJ2-7, with 8 bases matching TRBD1. This CDR3 is 13 amino acids long. Per the germline V gene, CDR1 is DFQATT and CDR2 is SNEGSKA (reference sequence). V shed 6 bases and J 1 base; nucleotides not matched to a gene: 5. CDR3 protein: CSAGQGQSYEQYF. Partial CDR3 DNA: TGCAGTGCCGGACAGGGCCAATCCTACGAG.

This clone appeared many times. The missing CDR3 end, 3 residues past where the read stops, is filled in from the germline J gene. The chain combines TRBV20-1 with TRBJ2-3, with 12 bases identical to TRBD1. CDR1 is DFQATT and CDR2 is SNEGSKA in the germline V gene (reference sequence). The CDR3 is 14 amino acids. V was pared by 4 bases and J by 8 bases, with 7 bases of the junction left unmatched. The CDR3 protein is CSANSGTGGGTQYF. The CDR3 bases that were read are TGCAGTGCTAATTCCGGGACAGGGGGCGGTACG.

This clone has a count of ten or more. Partial CDR3 DNA: TGCAGCGTTGCCAGGTCCTCCTACGAG. Translation: CSVARSSYE. The complete CDR3 reads CSVARSSYEQYF. The chain employs TRBV29-1 and TRBJ2-7; D unclear. The read terminates 3 residues ahead of where the CDR3 ends, so the germline J gene completes it. The CDR3 length is 12 residues. Looked up from germline, CDR1 is SQVTM and CDR2 is ANQGSEA. V shed 4 bases and J shed 0 bases, with 7 bases lying between them.

This clone was counted many times. The read halts 3 residues ahead of the CDR3 end, with the missing end drawn from the germline J gene. The chain carries TRBV30 and TRBJ2-3; D gene ambiguous. Per the germline V gene, CDR1 is GTSNPN and CDR2 is SVGIG (reference sequence). This CDR3 spans 14 amino acids. Trimming left V 3 bases short and J 4 bases short, with 14 bases between. The CDR3 spells CAWSWSSPPDTQYF. CDR3 DNA, as far as it was read: TGTGCCTGGAGCTGGAGTAGCCCGCCAGATACG.

In regard to this clone: With the read ending 3 residues before the CDR3 end, the germline J gene is used to fill in that end. The chain has TRBV20-1 and TRBJ2-3; TRBD2 agrees at 9 bases. Per germline, CDR1 DFQATT and CDR2 SNEGSKA (reference sequence). After removal of 0 bases from V and 5 bases from J, the junction contained 9 bases not matched to a gene. This CDR3 is 16 amino acids long. The CDR3 bases that were read are TGCAGTGCTAGAGATGTCCTTAGCGGGAGATTAGATACG. Residues: CSARDVLSGRLDT. The entire CDR3 protein reads CSARDVLSGRLDTQYF.

This clone has at least ten counts. The read comes to an end 3 residues before the CDR3 does, leaving the germline J gene to fill in the end. The chain is built from TRBV14 and TRBJ2-7; 9 bases align to TRBD2. The junction had 4 bases not matched to a gene; V was cut back by 8 bases and J by 2 bases. CDR3 length: 13 amino acids. Germline V gene sequence: CDR1 SGHDN, CDR2 FVKESK. The CDR3 region is CASGLARTYEQYF. Partial CDR3 DNA: TGTGCCAGCGGACTAGCGCGTACCTACGAG.

This clone showed up many times. The read is 3 residues too short to cover the CDR3 end, so that end is filled in from the germline J gene. The genes are TRBV19 and TRBJ2-3, with a possible D match to TRBD2 (5 bases). The ends were cut back, 2 bases at V and 1 base at J, with 13 bases in the middle. The CDR3 is 16 residues long. Germline V gene data show CDR1 as LNHDA and CDR2 as SQIVND (reference sequence). The covered CDR3 bases are TGTGCCAGTAGTATATCCGCTAGCAGGCGCACAGATACG. Its translation is CASSISASRRTDT. The entire CDR3 sequence reads CASSISASRRTDTQYF.

This clone was detected ten times or more. The read halts 3 residues ahead of the CDR3 end, with the missing end drawn from the germline J gene. Other DNA sequences in the same sample also yield this CDR3. The chain links TRBV5-6 to TRBJ2-5, with D tentatively TRBD1 (6 bases). This CDR3 comprises 15 residues. Trimming shortened V by 2 bases and J by 2 bases, and 13 bases separated the two germline ends. The germline gives CDR1 SGHDT, CDR2 YYEEEE. Incomplete CDR3 DNA: TGTGCCAGCAGCTTAAGGGGGAGAGGTCAAGAGACC. It is translated as CASSLRGRGQET. The entire CDR3 reads CASSLRGRGQETQYF.